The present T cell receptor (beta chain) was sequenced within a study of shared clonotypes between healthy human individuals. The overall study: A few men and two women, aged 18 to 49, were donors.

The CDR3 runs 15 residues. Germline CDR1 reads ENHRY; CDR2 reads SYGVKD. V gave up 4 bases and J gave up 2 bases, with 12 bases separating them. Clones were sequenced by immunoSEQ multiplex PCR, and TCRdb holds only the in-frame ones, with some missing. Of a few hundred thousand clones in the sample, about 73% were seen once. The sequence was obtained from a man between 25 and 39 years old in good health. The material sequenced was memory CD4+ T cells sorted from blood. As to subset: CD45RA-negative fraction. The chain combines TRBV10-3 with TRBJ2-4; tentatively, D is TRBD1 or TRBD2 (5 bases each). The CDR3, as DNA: TGTGCCATCAGTGCGACCGGGACGACCAAAAACATTCAGTACTTC. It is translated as CAISATGTTKNIQYF.